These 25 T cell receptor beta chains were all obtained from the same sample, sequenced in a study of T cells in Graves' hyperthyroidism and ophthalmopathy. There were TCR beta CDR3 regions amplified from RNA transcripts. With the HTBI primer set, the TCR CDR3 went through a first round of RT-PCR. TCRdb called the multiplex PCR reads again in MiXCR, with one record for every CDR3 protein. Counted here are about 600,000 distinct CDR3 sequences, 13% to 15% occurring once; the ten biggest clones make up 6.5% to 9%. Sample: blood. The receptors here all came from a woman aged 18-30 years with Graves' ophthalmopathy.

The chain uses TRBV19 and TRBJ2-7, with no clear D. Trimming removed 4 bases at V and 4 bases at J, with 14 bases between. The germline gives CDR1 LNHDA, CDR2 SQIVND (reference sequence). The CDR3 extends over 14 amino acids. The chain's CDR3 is CASSNDGPQYEQYF. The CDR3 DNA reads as TGTGCCAGTAGTAATGATGGGCCCCAATACGAGCAGTACTTC.

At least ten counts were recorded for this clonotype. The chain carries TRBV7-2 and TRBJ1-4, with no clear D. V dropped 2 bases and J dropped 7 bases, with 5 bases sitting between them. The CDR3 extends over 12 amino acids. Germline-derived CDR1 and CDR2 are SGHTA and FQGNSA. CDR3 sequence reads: CASSLHGEKLFF. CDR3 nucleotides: TGTGCCAGCAGCTTACATGGTGAAAAACTGTTTTTT.

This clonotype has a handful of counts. The CDR3 sequence: CASSLGGAGGGSGANVLTF. CDR3 nucleotide sequence: TGTGCCAGCAGCTTAGGGGGGGCAGGGGGCGGTTCTGGGGCCAACGTCCTGACTTTC. V is TRBV7-6 and J is TRBJ2-6, with TRBD1 matching 8 bases. Germline V gene data show CDR1 as SGHVS and CDR2 as FNYEAQ. This CDR3 comprises 19 residues. V shed 1 base, J shed 1 base, and the junction held 9 bases outside the gene matches.

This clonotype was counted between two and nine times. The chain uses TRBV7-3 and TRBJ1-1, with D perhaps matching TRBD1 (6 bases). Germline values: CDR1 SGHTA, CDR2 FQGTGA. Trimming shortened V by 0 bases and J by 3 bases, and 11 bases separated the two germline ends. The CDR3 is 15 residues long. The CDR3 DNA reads TGTGCCAGCAGCTTAACAGGTGGGGGCTACACTGAAGCTTTCTTT. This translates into CASSLTGGGYTEAFF. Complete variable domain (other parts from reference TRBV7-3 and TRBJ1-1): GAGVSQTPSNKVTEKGKYVELRCDPISGHTALYWYRQSLGQGPEFLIYFQGTGAADDSGLPNDRFFAVRPEGSVSTLKIQRTERGDSAVYLCASSLTGGGYTEAFFGQGTRLTVV.

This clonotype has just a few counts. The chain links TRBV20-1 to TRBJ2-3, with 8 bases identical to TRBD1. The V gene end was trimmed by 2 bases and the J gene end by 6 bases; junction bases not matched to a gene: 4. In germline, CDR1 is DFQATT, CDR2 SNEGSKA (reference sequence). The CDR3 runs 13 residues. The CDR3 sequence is CSARQGAVDTQYF. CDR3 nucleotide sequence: TGCAGTGCTAGACAGGGGGCGGTGGATACGCAGTATTTT.

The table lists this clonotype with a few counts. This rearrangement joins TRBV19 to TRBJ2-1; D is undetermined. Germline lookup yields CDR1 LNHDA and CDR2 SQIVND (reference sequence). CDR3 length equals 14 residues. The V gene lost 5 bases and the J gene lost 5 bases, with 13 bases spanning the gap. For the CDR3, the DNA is TGTGCCAGTAGTGGAGAGATCAACAACAATGAGCAGTTCTTC. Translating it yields CASSGEINNNEQFF.

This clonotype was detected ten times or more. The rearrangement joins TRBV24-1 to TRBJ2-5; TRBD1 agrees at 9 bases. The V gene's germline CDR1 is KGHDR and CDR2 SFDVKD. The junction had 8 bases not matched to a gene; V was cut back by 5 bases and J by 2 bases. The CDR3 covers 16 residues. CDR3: CATSAPRDRVQETQYF. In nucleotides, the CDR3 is TGTGCCACCAGTGCCCCCCGGGACAGGGTACAAGAGACCCAGTACTTC.

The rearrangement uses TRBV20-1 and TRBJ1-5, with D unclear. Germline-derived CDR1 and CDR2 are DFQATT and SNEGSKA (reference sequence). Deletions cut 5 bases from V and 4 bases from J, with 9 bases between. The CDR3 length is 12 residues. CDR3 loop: CSAREENQPQHF. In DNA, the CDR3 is TGCAGTGCTCGGGAAGAGAATCAGCCCCAGCATTTT.

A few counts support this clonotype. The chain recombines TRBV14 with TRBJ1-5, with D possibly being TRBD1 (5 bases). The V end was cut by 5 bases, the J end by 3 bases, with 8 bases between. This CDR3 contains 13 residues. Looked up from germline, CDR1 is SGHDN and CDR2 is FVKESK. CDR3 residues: CASSSDNNQPQHF. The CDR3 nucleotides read TGTGCCAGCAGCTCGGACAACAATCAGCCCCAGCATTTT.

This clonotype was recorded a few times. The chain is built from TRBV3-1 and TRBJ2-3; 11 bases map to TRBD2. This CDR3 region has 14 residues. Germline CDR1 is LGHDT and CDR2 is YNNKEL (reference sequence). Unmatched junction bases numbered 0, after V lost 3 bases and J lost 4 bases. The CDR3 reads CASSQTSGADTQYF. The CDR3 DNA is TGTGCCAGCAGCCAGACTAGCGGGGCAGATACGCAGTATTTT.

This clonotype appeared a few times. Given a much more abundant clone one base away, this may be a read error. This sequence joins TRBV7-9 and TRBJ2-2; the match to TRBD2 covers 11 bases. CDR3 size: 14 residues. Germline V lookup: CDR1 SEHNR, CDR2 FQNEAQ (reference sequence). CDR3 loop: CASKTSGTGGGLFF. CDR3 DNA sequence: TGTGCCAGCAAGACTAGCGGGACAGGCGGGGGGCTGTTTTTT.

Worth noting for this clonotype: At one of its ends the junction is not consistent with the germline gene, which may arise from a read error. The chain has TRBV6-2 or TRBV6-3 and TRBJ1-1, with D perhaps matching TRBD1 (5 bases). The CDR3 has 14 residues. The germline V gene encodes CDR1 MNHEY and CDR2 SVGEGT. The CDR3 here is CAISAQGANTEAFF. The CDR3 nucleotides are TGTGCCATCAGTGCTCAGGGCGCGAACACTGAAGCTTTCTTT.

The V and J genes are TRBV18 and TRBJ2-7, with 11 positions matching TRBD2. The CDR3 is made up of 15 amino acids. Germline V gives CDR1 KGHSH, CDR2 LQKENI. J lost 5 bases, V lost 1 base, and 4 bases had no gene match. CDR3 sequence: CASSPRTSGLDEQYF. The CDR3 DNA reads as TGTGCCAGCTCACCACGGACTAGCGGGCTTGACGAGCAGTACTTC.

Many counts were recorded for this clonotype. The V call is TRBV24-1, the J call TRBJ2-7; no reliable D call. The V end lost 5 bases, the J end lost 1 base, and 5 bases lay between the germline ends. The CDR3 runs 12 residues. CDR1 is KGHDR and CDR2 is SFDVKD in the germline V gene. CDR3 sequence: CATSGGSYEQYF. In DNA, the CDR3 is TGTGCCACCAGTGGAGGTTCCTACGAGCAGTACTTC.

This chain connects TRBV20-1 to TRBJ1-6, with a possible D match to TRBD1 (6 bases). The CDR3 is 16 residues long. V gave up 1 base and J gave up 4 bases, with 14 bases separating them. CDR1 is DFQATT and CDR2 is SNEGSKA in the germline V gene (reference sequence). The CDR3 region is CSARVRDIGYNSPLHF. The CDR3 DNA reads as TGCAGTGCTAGAGTTCGGGACATTGGGTATAATTCACCCCTCCACTTT.

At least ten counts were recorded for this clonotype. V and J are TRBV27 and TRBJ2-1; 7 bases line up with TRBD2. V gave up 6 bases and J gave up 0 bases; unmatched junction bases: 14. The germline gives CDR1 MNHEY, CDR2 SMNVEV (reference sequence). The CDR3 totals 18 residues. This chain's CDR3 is CASSPSSGGWSSYNEQFF. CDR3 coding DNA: TGTGCCAGCAGCCCCTCGTCGGGGGGATGGAGCTCCTACAATGAGCAGTTCTTC.

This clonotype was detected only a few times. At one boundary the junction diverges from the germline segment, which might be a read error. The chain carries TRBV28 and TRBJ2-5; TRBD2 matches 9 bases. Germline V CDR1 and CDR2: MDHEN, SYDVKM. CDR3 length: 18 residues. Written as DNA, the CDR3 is TGTGCCAGCAGTTTACCCCCCTCAGGGCTAGCGGGACAAGAGGCCCAGTACTTC. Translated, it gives CASSLPPSGLAGQEAQYF. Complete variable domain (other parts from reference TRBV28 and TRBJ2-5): DVKVTQSSRYLVKRTGEKVFLECVQDMDHENMFWYRQDPGLGLRLIYFSYDVKMKEKGDIPEGYSVSREKKERFSLILESASTNQTSMYLCASSLPPSGLAGQEAQYFGPGTRLLVL.

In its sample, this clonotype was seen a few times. The CDR3 spells CASSEWLGGADEQYF. CDR3 nucleotide sequence: TGTGCCAGCAGTGAATGGTTAGGGGGCGCGGACGAGCAGTACTTC. This chain links TRBV25-1 with TRBJ2-7; 7 positions match TRBD1. V lost 1 base, J lost 5 bases, and 8 bases stayed unmatched. CDR1 and CDR2 (germline): MGHDK, SYGVNS. This CDR3 has 15 amino acids.

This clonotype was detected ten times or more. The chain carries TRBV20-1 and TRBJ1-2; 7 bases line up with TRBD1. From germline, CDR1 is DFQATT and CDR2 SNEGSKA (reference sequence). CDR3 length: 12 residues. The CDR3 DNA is TGCAGCCCACAGGGGAAGGTATTAATGTACACCTTC. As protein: CSPQGKVLMYTF.

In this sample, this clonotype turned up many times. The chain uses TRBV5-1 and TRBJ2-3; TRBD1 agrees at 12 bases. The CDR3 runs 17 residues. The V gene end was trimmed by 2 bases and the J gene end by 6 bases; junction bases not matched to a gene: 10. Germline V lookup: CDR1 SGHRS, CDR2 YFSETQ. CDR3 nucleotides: TGCGCCAGCAGCTTTCCTTCGGGACAGGGGGCAAGGGATACGCAGTATTTT. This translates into CASSFPSGQGARDTQYF.

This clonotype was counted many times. This chain's CDR3 is CSASRLAGSETQYF. CDR3 nucleotide sequence: TGCAGTGCTAGCCGACTAGCGGGAAGTGAGACCCAGTACTTC. This chain uses TRBV20-1 with TRBJ2-5; TRBD2 matches 11 bases. The CDR3 is 14 amino acids. Trimming cost V 3 bases and J 5 bases; bases outside gene matches: 5. The V gene's germline CDR1 is DFQATT and CDR2 SNEGSKA (reference sequence).

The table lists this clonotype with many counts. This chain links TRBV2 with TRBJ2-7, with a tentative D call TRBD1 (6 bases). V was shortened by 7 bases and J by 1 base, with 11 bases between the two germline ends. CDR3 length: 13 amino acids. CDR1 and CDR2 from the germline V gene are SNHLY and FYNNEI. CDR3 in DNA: TGTGCCAGCAACAGGGACGGATCCTACGAGCAGTACTTC. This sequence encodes CASNRDGSYEQYF.

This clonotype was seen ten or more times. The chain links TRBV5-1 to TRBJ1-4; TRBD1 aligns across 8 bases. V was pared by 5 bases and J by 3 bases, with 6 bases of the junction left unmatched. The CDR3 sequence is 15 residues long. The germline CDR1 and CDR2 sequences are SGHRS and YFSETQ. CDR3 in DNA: TGCGCCAGCAGTCCAGGGACAGGACCTAATGAAAAACTGTTTTTT. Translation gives CASSPGTGPNEKLFF. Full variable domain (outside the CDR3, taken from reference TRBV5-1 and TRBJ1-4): KAGVTQTPRYLIKTRGQQVTLSCSPISGHRSVSWYQQTPGQGLQFLFEYFSETQRNKGNFPGRFSGRQFSNSRSEMNVSTLELGDSALYLCASSPGTGPNEKLFFGSGTQLSVL.

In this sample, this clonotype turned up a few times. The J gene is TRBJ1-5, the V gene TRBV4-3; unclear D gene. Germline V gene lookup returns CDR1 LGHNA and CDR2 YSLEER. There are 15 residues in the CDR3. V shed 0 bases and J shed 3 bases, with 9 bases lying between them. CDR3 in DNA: TGCGCCAGCAGCCAAGATCAGGCGGTCAATCAGCCCCAGCATTTT. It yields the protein CASSQDQAVNQPQHF.

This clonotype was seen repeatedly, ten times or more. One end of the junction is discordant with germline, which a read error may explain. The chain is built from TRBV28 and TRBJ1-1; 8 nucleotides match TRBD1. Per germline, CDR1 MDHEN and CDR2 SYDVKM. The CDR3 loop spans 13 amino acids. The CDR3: CASSRTGNAEAFF. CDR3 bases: TGTGCCAGCAGTAGGACAGGGAACGCTGAAGCTTTCTTT.